These 26 T cell receptor beta chains came from one sample sequenced in a study of blood T cells in healthy people across ages. Next came a second PCR, run for about 7 to 12 cycles, which used a sample-barcoded 5' primer along with a J-beta primer mix. TCRdb re-analysed the 5' RACE reads in MiXCR, keeping a single row per CDR3 protein. Of some 1 million distinct CDR3 sequences listed, under 55% are singletons. The specimen sequenced was blood. The receptors here all came from a woman aged 55-70 years in good health.

This clonotype was seen only once. CDR3 region: CAIPLGDSRPGELFF. As DNA, the CDR3 is TGTGCCATCCCCCTGGGGGACTCCCGGCCCGGGGAGCTGTTTTTT. J is TRBJ2-2 and V is TRBV10-3; tentative D call: TRBD2 (6 bases). Germline lookup yields CDR1 ENHRY and CDR2 SYGVKD. The CDR3 extends over 15 amino acids. V was cut by 8 bases and J by 6 bases, with 19 bases left in between.

This clonotype has only a few counts. This chain uses TRBV10-3 with TRBJ2-7, with D maybe TRBD1 (6 bases). The germline V gene encodes CDR1 ENHRY and CDR2 SYGVKD. The CDR3 contains 13 residues. V lost 2 bases to trimming and J lost 5 bases, with 10 bases between them. In nucleotides, the CDR3 is TGTGCCATCAGTGAGGCGCAGGGGCACGAGCAGTACTTC. Protein product: CAISEAQGHEQYF.

With respect to this clonotype: Possible read error: a much larger clone is one base away. The chain uses TRBV29-1 and TRBJ2-1; no clear D. This CDR3 has 12 amino acids. V shed 3 bases and J shed 13 bases, with 16 bases lying between them. CDR1 is SQVTM, CDR2 ANQGSEA, per germline. CDR3 protein: CSVEELEETQFF. The CDR3 DNA reads as TGCAGCGTTGAGGAGTTGGAAGAGACCCAGTTCTTC.

This sequence joins TRBV11-2 and TRBJ2-1; no clear D gene. Deletions cut 0 bases from V and 0 bases from J, with 18 bases between. This CDR3 region has 19 residues. CDR1 SGHAT and CDR2 FQNNGV come from the germline V gene. This CDR3 reads CASSLDTRVAASSYNEQFF. The CDR3 bases are TGTGCCAGCAGCTTAGATACGCGCGTGGCGGCCAGCTCCTACAATGAGCAGTTCTTC.

For the CDR3, the DNA is TGTGCCAGCAGCTTATTTTGGACAGAAACATACGAGCAGTACTTC. It translates to CASSLFWTETYEQYF. The rearrangement links TRBV7-2 to TRBJ2-7, with D maybe TRBD1 (6 bases). Germline lookup yields CDR1 SGHTA and CDR2 FQGNSA. The CDR3 has 15 amino acids. V was pared by 2 bases and J by 4 bases, with 15 bases between.

This clonotype has a single count. V and J are TRBV20-1 and TRBJ2-3, with 10 bases that match TRBD1. Trimming at V came to 6 bases and at J to 5 bases, leaving 2 bases not matched to a gene. This CDR3 has 12 amino acids. The germline V gene has CDR1 DFQATT and CDR2 SNEGSKA (reference sequence). CDR3 nucleotides: TGCAGTGCGACAGGGGGCTTAGATACGCAGTATTTT. Translated: CSATGGLDTQYF.

The CDR3 here is CSATWTSGNRQFF. The CDR3 DNA sequence: TGCAGTGCTACCTGGACTAGCGGGAATCGGCAGTTCTTC. The V call is TRBV20-1, the J call TRBJ2-1, with TRBD2 identical over 12 bases. Germline V lookup: CDR1 DFQATT, CDR2 SNEGSKA (reference sequence). After removal of 4 bases from V and 12 bases from J, the junction contained 7 bases not matched to a gene. This CDR3 region has 13 residues.

This clonotype was picked up a small number of times. This sequence joins TRBV7-9 and TRBJ2-3; TRBD1 or TRBD2 may be the D gene (5 bases each). CDR1 and CDR2 from the germline V gene are SEHNR and FQNEAQ (reference sequence). The germline V and J ends were trimmed by 5 bases and 1 base, with 16 bases remaining between them. The CDR3 is 16 residues long. The CDR3 DNA reads TGTGCCAGCAGCCCAGGGACCCGGACCGGCACAGATACGCAGTATTTT. Encoded protein: CASSPGTRTGTDTQYF.

This clonotype was seen more than once but under ten times. The chain joins TRBV9 to TRBJ2-6; TRBD1 matches at 9 bases. CDR3 size: 17 residues. Germline CDR1 reads SGDLS; CDR2 reads YYNGEE. The V segment lost 3 bases and the J segment 5 bases; nucleotides outside the gene matches: 9. CDR3 nucleotides: TGTGCCAGCAGCGGCCGGGACAGGGTATCTTGGGCCAACGTCCTGACTTTC. This codes for CASSGRDRVSWANVLTF. Complete variable domain (other parts from reference TRBV9 and TRBJ2-6): DSGVTQTPKHLITATGQRVTLRCSPRSGDLSVYWYQQSLDQGLQFLIQYYNGEERAKGNILERFSAQQFPDLHSELNLSSLELGDSALYFCASSGRDRVSWANVLTFGAGSRLTVL.

V is TRBV13 and J is TRBJ2-1, with D possibly TRBD1 on 5 matching bases. This CDR3 is built from 13 residues. Trimming pared 2 bases from V and 9 bases from J, leaving 11 bases between. CDR1 is PRHDT, CDR2 FYEKMQ, per germline (reference sequence). The CDR3: CASSLRGLVEQFF. The CDR3 DNA reads as TGTGCCAGCAGCTTAAGGGGTCTGGTTGAGCAGTTCTTC. Based on the CDR3 plus reference TRBV13 and TRBJ2-1, the full variable domain is AAGVIQSPRHLIKEKRETATLKCYPIPRHDTVYWYQQGPGQDPQFLISFYEKMQSDKGSIPDRFSAQQFSDYHSELNMSSLELGDSALYFCASSLRGLVEQFFGPGTRLTVL.

This clonotype has only one observation. V is TRBV6-5 and J is TRBJ2-6; 7 bases map to TRBD1. This CDR3 contains 18 residues. Germline-derived CDR1 and CDR2 are MNHEY and SVGAGI. J gave up 1 base and V 4 bases, and 10 bases lay outside the gene matches. For the CDR3, the DNA is TGTGCCAGCAGTTTCCGGGACAGCCTTTTGTCTGGGGCCAACGTCCTGACTTTC. Translating it yields CASSFRDSLLSGANVLTF.

The chain combines TRBV18 with TRBJ2-5; D tentatively reads TRBD1 or TRBD2 (5 bases each). The V gene's germline CDR1 is KGHSH and CDR2 LQKENI. This CDR3 comprises 14 residues. Trimming took off 3 bases at V and 4 bases at J, with 12 bases between the two ends. Written as DNA, the CDR3 is TGTGCCAGCTCACCGGGACCTGCGGGAGAGACCCAGTACTTC. Protein sequence: CASSPGPAGETQYF.

This clonotype was recorded at least ten times. The chain employs TRBV11-2 and TRBJ2-5, with 11 bases identical to TRBD1. The CDR3 consists of 16 residues. V gave up 0 bases and J gave up 1 base; unmatched junction bases: 1. Germline lookup yields CDR1 SGHAT and CDR2 FQNNGV. CDR3 residues: CASSLEGQGVQETQYF. DNA of the CDR3: TGTGCCAGCAGCTTAGAGGGACAGGGGGTCCAAGAGACCCAGTACTTC.

The chain employs TRBV6-1 and TRBJ2-1; D is uncertain. The CDR3 has 14 amino acids. Trimming took 1 base from V and 8 from J, leaving 12 bases between them. Germline values: CDR1 MNHNS, CDR2 SASEGT. The CDR3 DNA follows: TGTGCCAGCAGTGAAGGGGCGACTTTCTATGAGCAGTTCTTC. Translation: CASSEGATFYEQFF.

This chain connects TRBV7-6 to TRBJ2-5; 9 bases agree with TRBD1. J lost 5 bases, V lost 1 base, and 5 bases had no gene match. Looked up from germline, CDR1 is SGHVS and CDR2 is FNYEAQ. This CDR3 is built from 15 residues. DNA of the CDR3: TGTGCCAGCAGCTTAGATGGACAGGGGACTGAGACCCAGTACTTC. This codes for CASSLDGQGTETQYF.

The V gene is TRBV25-1, the J gene TRBJ2-1, with 9 bases aligning to TRBD2. The V gene end was trimmed by 5 bases and the J gene end by 6 bases; junction bases not matched to a gene: 14. Germline assignment: CDR1 MGHDK and CDR2 SYGVNS. There are 17 residues in the CDR3. For the CDR3, the DNA is TGTGCCAGCAGTCTTGGGACTAGCAGGAGAGGAGGCAATGAGCAGTTCTTC. It codes for CASSLGTSRRGGNEQFF.

The V gene is TRBV6-1, the J gene TRBJ1-5, with 7 nucleotides matching TRBD1. This CDR3 is built from 15 residues. The J segment lost 5 bases and the V segment lost 6 bases, leaving 10 bases of the junction unmatched. Germline values: CDR1 MNHNS, CDR2 SASEGT. In DNA form, the CDR3 reads TGTGCCAGCAGGGGAGGGGACAGCCGATATCAGCCCCAGCATTTT. Translated, it gives CASRGGDSRYQPQHF.

The chain is built from TRBV3-1 and TRBJ2-7; D gene ambiguous. V lost 6 bases to trimming and J lost 7 bases, with 19 bases between them. CDR3 length: 14 residues. Germline V gene data show CDR1 as LGHDT and CDR2 as YNNKEL (reference sequence). The CDR3 DNA reads TGTGCCAGCAGAGTAGGGCTCATTGACAATGAGCAGTACTTC. Its protein product is CASRVGLIDNEQYF.

This clonotype was seen a few times. This rearrangement joins TRBV4-1 to TRBJ2-3, with D unresolved. The CDR3 runs to 15 residues. The ends were cut back, 1 base at V and 4 bases at J, with 12 bases in the middle. Germline assignment: CDR1 MGHRA and CDR2 YSYEKL. The CDR3 reads CASSQVGVPSDTQYF. The CDR3 DNA reads TGCGCCAGCAGCCAAGTCGGAGTTCCCTCAGATACGCAGTATTTT.

This chain's CDR3 is CASSQDGSRTDTQYF. CDR3 sequence (DNA): TGTGCCAGCAGCCAAGATGGGTCCCGCACAGATACGCAGTATTTT. The genes are TRBV4-2 and TRBJ2-3, with D unclear. CDR1 and CDR2 from the germline V gene are LGHNA and YNFKEQ. CDR3 length equals 15 residues. Trimming removed 0 bases from V and 1 base from J, with 8 bases in between.

The V gene is TRBV6-2 or TRBV6-3, the J gene TRBJ1-5; 8 bases fit TRBD1. This CDR3 has 15 residues. Trimming at V came to 0 bases and at J to 5 bases, leaving 3 bases not matched to a gene. Germline lookup yields CDR1 MNHEY and CDR2 SVGEGT. DNA for the CDR3: TGTGCCAGCAGTTACTCGGGACAGGCCTATCAGCCCCAGCATTTT. Translation gives CASSYSGQAYQPQHF.

The J gene is TRBJ2-3, the V gene TRBV6-2 or TRBV6-3; weak D call: TRBD1 (5 bases). The CDR3 runs 13 residues. Per germline, CDR1 MNHEY and CDR2 SVGEGT. Trimming cost V 7 bases and J 9 bases, with 17 bases left between them. The CDR3, as DNA: TGTGCCAGCAACCCGCAGGGATCGCGGACGCAGTATTTT. Translated, it gives CASNPQGSRTQYF.

The chain uses TRBV14 and TRBJ2-7, with D perhaps matching TRBD1 (6 bases). The V gene's germline CDR1 is SGHDN and CDR2 FVKESK. V lost 2 bases, J lost 0 bases, and 17 bases lay in between. The CDR3 spans 17 residues. The CDR3 bases are TGTGCCAGCAGCCAATTTAATACAGGGAAAAGCTCCTACGAGCAGTACTTC. Protein: CASSQFNTGKSSYEQYF. Full variable domain (rest looked up from reference TRBV14 and TRBJ2-7): EAGVTQFPSHSVIEKGQTVTLRCDPISGHDNLYWYRRVMGKEIKFLLHFVKESKQDESGMPNNRFLAERTGGTYSTLKVQPAELEDSGVYFCASSQFNTGKSSYEQYFGPGTRLTVT.

This rearrangement joins TRBV29-1 to TRBJ2-5, with D perhaps matching TRBD1 or TRBD2 (5 bases each). CDR1 and CDR2 (germline): SQVTM, ANQGSEA. With 2 bases removed from V and 1 base from J, the gap between germline ends came to 11 bases. The CDR3 contains 14 residues. CDR3 in amino acids: CSVEWARGQETQYF. Written as DNA, the CDR3 is TGCAGCGTTGAATGGGCGAGGGGCCAAGAGACCCAGTACTTC.

This clonotype was counted between two and nine times. The chain uses TRBV5-1 and TRBJ2-5; TRBD2 matches at 10 bases. This CDR3 region has 16 residues. Trimming removed 4 bases from V and 5 bases from J; junction bases left unmatched: 11. Germline CDR1 is SGHRS and CDR2 is YFSETQ. The CDR3 DNA reads TGCGCCAGCAGCGGACCCGGGACTAGCGCTTCGGAGACCCAGTACTTC. Its protein is CASSGPGTSASETQYF.

The CDR3 nucleotides read TGTGCCAGCAGTGAATATATTCGCCGACAGGGTACCTACAATGAGCAGTTCTTC. Residues: CASSEYIRRQGTYNEQFF. The chain uses TRBV25-1 and TRBJ2-1; TRBD1 matches 7 bases. Germline V gene data show CDR1 as MGHDK and CDR2 as SYGVNS. CDR3 length equals 18 residues. Trimming removed 0 bases from V and 2 bases from J; junction bases left unmatched: 10.